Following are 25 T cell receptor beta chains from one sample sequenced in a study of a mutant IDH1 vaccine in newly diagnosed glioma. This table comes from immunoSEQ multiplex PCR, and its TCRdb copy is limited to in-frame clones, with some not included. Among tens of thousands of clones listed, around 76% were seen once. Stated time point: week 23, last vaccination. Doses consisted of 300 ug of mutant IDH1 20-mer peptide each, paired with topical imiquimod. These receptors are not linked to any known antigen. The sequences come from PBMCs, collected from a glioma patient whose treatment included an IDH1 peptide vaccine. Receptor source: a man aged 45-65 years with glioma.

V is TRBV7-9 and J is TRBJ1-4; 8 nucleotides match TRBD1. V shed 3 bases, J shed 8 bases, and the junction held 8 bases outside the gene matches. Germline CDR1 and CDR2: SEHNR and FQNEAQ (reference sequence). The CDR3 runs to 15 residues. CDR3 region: CASSLDRAMREKLFF. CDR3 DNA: TGTGCCAGCAGCTTGGACAGGGCTATGAGAGAAAAACTGTTTTTT. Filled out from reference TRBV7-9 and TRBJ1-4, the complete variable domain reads DTGVSQNPRHKITKRGQNVTFRCDPISEHNRLYWYRQTLGQGPEFLTYFQNEAQLEKSRLLSDRFSAERPKGSFSTLEIQRTEQGDSAMYLCASSLDRAMREKLFFGSGTQLSVL.

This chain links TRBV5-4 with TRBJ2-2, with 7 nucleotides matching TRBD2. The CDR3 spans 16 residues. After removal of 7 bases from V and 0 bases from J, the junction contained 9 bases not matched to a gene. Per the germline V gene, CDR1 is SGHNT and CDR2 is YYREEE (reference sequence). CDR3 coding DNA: TGTGCCAGCGTGGGACGCGGGGGAGCGAACACCGGGGAGCTGTTTTTT. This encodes CASVGRGGANTGELFF.

The DNA of the CDR3 is TGTGCCAGCAGCGAACAGGGCACCGGGGAGCTGTTTTTT. Its translation: CASSEQGTGELFF. The gene calls are TRBV9 and TRBJ2-2; D may be TRBD1 (6 bases). This CDR3 contains 13 residues. Germline CDR1 reads SGDLS; CDR2 reads YYNGEE. The germline V and J ends were trimmed by 3 bases and 4 bases, with 7 bases remaining between them. Using reference TRBV9 and TRBJ2-2 for the parts outside the CDR3, the full variable domain is DSGVTQTPKHLITATGQRVTLRCSPRSGDLSVYWYQQSLDQGLQFLIQYYNGEERAKGNILERFSAQQFPDLHSELNLSSLELGDSALYFCASSEQGTGELFFGEGSRLTVL.

DNA of the CDR3: TGTGCCAGCAGCGTAGGCCCGGGGGGGTACGAGCAGTACTTC. Translating it yields CASSVGPGGYEQYF. The chain combines TRBV9 with TRBJ2-7; 8 bases map to TRBD2. Per germline, CDR1 SGDLS and CDR2 YYNGEE. CDR3 size: 14 residues. Trimming cost V 0 bases and J 4 bases; bases outside gene matches: 3.

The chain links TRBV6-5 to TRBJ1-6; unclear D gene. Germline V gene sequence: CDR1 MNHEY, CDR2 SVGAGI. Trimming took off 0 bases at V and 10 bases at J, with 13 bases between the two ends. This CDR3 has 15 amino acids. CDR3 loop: CASSYSEGSGSPLHF. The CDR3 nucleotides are TGTGCCAGCAGTTACTCGGAAGGGTCTGGATCACCCCTCCACTTT.

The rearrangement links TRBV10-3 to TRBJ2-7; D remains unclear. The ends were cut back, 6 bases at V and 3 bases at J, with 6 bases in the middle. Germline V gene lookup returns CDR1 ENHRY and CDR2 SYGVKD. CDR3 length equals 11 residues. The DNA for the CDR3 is TGTGCCATCAGCGTAGACTACGAGCAGTACTTC. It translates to CAISVDYEQYF.

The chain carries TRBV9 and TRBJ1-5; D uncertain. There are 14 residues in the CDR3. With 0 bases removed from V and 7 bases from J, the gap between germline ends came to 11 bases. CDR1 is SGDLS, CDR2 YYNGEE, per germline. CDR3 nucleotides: TGTGCCAGCAGCGTAGACACCGCCGGACAGCCCCAGCATTTT. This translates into CASSVDTAGQPQHF.

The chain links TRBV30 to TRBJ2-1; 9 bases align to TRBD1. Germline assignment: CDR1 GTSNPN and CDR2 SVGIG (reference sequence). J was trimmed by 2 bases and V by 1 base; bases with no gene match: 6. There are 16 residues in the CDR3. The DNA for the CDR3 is TGTGCCTGGAGTGGGTCAGGGACAGGGACCTACAATGAGCAGTTCTTC. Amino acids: CAWSGSGTGTYNEQFF.

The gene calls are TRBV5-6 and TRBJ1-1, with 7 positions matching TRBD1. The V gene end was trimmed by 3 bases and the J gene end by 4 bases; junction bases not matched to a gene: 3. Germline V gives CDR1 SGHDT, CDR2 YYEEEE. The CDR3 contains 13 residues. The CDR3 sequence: CASSWTGATEAFF. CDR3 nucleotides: TGTGCCAGCAGCTGGACAGGAGCCACTGAAGCTTTCTTT.

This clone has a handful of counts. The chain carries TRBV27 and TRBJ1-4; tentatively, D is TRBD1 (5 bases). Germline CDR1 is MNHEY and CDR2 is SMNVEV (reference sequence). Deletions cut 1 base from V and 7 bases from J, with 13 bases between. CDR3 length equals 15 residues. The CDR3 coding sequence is TGTGCCAGCAGTTTATGGTCGGGGGTTGGTGAAAAACTGTTTTTT. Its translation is CASSLWSGVGEKLFF.

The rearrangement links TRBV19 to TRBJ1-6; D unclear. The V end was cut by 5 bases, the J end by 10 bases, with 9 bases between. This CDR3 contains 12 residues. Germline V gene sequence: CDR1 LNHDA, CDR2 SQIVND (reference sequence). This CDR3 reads CASSEGSSPLHF. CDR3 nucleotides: TGTGCCAGTAGTGAAGGGTCATCACCCCTCCACTTT.

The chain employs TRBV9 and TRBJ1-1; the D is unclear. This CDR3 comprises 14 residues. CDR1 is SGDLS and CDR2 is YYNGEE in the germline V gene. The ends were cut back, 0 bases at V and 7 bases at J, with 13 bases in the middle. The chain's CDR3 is CASSVGSEGDEAFF. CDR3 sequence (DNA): TGTGCCAGCAGCGTAGGGAGTGAGGGCGATGAAGCTTTCTTT.

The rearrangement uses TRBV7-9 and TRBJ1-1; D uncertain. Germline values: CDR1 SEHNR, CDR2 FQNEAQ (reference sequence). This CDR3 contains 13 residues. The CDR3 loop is CATETGMNTEAFF. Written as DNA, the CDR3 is TGTGCAACCGAGACGGGTATGAACACTGAAGCTTTCTTT.

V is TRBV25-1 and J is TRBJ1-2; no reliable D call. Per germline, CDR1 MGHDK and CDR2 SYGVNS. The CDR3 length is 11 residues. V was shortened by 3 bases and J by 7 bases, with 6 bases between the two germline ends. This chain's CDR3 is CASSDDRGYTF. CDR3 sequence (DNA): TGTGCCAGCAGTGATGATCGTGGCTACACCTTC.

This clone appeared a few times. The CDR3: CASSERGYNEKLFF. The DNA of the CDR3 is TGTGCCAGCAGTGAGCGCGGATATAATGAAAAACTGTTTTTT. J is TRBJ1-4 and V is TRBV2; the D is unclear. CDR1 is SNHLY and CDR2 is FYNNEI in the germline V gene. The V and J ends lost 3 bases and 4 bases respectively, with 9 bases between them. The CDR3 spans 14 residues.

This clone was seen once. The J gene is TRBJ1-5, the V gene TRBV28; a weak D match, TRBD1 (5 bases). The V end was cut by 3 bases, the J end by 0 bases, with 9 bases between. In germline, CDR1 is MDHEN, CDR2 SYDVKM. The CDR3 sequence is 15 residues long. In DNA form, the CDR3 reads TGTGCCAGCAGTTTGTACGGGGCTAGCAATCAGCCCCAGCATTTT. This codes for CASSLYGASNQPQHF. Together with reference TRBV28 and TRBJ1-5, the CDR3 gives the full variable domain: DVKVTQSSRYLVKRTGEKVFLECVQDMDHENMFWYRQDPGLGLRLIYFSYDVKMKEKGDIPEGYSVSREKKERFSLILESASTNQTSMYLCASSLYGASNQPQHFGDGTRLSIL.

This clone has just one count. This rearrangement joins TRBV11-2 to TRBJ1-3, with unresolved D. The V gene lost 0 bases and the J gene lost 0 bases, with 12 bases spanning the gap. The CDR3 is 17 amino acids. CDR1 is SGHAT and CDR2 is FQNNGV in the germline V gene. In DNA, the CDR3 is TGTGCCAGCAGCTTAGATCGATTAGCCACCTCTGGAAACACCATATATTTT. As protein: CASSLDRLATSGNTIYF. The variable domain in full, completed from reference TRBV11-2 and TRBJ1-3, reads EAGVAQSPRYKIIEKRQSVAFWCNPISGHATLYWYQQILGQGPKLLIQFQNNGVVDDSQLPKDRFSAERLKGVDSTLKIQPAKLEDSAVYLCASSLDRLATSGNTIYFGEGSWLTVV.

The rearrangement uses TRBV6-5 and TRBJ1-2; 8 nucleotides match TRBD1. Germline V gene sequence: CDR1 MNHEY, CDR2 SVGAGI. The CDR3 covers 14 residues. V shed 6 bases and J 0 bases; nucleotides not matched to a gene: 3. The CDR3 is CASSRTGPNYGYTF. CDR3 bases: TGTGCCAGCAGCCGGACAGGGCCTAACTATGGCTACACCTTC.

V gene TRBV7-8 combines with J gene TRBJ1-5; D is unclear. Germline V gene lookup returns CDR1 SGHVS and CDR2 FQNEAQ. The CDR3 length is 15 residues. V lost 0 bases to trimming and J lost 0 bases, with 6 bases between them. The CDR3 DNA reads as TGTGCCAGCAGCTTAGCGAGAAATAGCAATCAGCCCCAGCATTTT. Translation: CASSLARNSNQPQHF.

As DNA, the CDR3 is TGTGCCAGCAGCATCGGACCGAACAATCAGCCCCAGCATTTT. Amino acids: CASSIGPNNQPQHF. The genes are TRBV7-9 and TRBJ1-5, with D unclear. Trimming took off 5 bases at V and 3 bases at J, with 11 bases between the two ends. CDR3 length equals 14 residues. CDR1 is SEHNR, CDR2 FQNEAQ, per germline (reference sequence).

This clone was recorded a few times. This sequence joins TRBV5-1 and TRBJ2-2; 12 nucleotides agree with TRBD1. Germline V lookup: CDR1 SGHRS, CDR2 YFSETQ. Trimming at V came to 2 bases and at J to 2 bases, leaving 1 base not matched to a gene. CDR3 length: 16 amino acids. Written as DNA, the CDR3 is TGCGCCAGCAGCTTCGGGACAGGGGGCAACACCGGGGAGCTGTTTTTT. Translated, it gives CASSFGTGGNTGELFF.

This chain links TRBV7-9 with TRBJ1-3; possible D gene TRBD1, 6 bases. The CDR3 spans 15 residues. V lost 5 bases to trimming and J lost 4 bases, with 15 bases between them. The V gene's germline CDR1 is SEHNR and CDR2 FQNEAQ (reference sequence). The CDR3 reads CASSPGAGLGNTIYF. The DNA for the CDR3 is TGTGCCAGCAGCCCAGGGGCAGGGCTAGGAAACACCATATATTTT.

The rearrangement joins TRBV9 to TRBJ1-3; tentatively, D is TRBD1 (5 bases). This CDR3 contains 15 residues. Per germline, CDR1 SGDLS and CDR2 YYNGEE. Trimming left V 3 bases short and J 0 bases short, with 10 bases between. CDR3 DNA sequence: TGTGCCAGCAGCGGGCGGGGGGGCTCTGGAAACACCATATATTTT. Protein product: CASSGRGGSGNTIYF.

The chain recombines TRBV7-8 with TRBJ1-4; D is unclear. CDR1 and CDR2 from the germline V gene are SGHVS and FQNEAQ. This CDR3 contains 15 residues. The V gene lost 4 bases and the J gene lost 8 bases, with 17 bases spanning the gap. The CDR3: CASSSGSDGREKLFF. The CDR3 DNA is TGTGCCAGCAGCTCCGGGTCTGATGGCAGGGAAAAACTGTTTTTT.

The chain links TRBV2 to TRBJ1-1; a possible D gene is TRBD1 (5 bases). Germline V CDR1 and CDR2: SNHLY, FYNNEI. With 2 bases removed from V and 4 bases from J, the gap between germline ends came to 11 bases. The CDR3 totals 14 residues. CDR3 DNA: TGTGCCAGCAGTGAATCCAGGGTGGGCACTGAAGCTTTCTTT. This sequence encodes CASSESRVGTEAFF.